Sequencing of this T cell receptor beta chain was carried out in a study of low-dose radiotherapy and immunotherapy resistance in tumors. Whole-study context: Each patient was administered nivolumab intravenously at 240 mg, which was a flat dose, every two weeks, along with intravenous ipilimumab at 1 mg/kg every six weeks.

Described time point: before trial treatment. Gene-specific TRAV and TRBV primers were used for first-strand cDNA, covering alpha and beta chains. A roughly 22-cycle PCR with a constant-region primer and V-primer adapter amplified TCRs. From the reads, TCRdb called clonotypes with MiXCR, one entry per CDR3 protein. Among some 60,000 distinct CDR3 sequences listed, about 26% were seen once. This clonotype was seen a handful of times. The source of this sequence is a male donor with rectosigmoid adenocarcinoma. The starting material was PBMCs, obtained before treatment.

CDR3 sequence reads: CASSLQGSNQPQHF. Written as DNA, the CDR3 is TGTGCCAGCAGTCTACAGGGATCCAATCAGCCCCAGCATTTT. The genes are TRBV27 and TRBJ1-5, with D possibly TRBD1 on 6 matching bases. The CDR3 spans 14 residues. The germline CDR1 and CDR2 sequences are MNHEY and SMNVEV (reference sequence). V gave up 5 bases and J gave up 3 bases, with 11 bases separating them.